This T cell receptor (beta chain) was retrieved from a study of T cell responses to AZD1222 COVID-19 vaccine. About the study: Pooling was applied to second doses at about 4 or about 12 weeks.

Notes on the study in general: Reportedly, close to half of spike-specific TCRs are directed against unmutated variant regions.

This CDR3 spans 13 amino acids. Trimming left V 3 bases short and J 6 bases short, with 11 bases between. As to this clone: No antigen is known for it.

The method was immunoSEQ multiplex PCR; TCRdb's version includes in-frame clones alone and lacks a portion of them. Among some 110,000 clones, approximately 88% were seen once, and the ten largest hold under 3%. This sequence was found in an adult in good health. The chain couples TRBV12-3 or TRBV12-4 to TRBJ1-1; TRBD1 is a possible D gene (6 bases). This specimen consisted of peripheral blood, obtained on day 0 of AZD1222 vaccination. In DNA, the CDR3 is TGTGCCAGCAGTTTGATGGGGGCATCTGAAGCTTTCTTT. Translated: CASSLMGASEAFF.